This is a list of T cell receptor beta chains from one sample in a study of blood T cell repertoires in COVID-19. Method: immunoSEQ multiplex PCR; TCRdb's copy keeps in-frame clones and lacks some. Among under 200,000 clones, about 86% were seen once, and the ten largest hold roughly 11%. The sample comprised peripheral blood. The origin of the receptors is a man aged 70 or older with active or convalescent COVID-19. The CDR3 runs from the conserved cysteine through the conserved F or W. Each record gives: V gene, D gene, J gene, clone size, CDR3 DNA, CDR3 protein. The D gene is left open where the match is weak. For some rows the clone size is stated as once, few or many, or as a class when expanded; others skip it.

>TRBV5-1|NA|TRBJ1-1|NA
TGCGCCAGCAGCTTGTGGGGCAACGGGAACACTGAAGCTTTCTTT
CASSLWGNGNTEAFF
>TRBV15|NA|TRBJ1-2|NA
TGTGCCACCAGCCCTAGCACGGGGGTCGGTGGCTACACCTTC
CATSPSTGVGGYTF
>TRBV30|NA|TRBJ1-1|NA
TGTGCCATGGACAGAATTTTGAACACTGAAGCTTTCTTT
CAMDRILNTEAFF
>TRBV6-5|NA|TRBJ1-2|NA
TGTGCCAGCTCTAACCTCCACGGTGGCTACACCTTC
CASSNLHGGYTF
>TRBV7-2|TRBD1|TRBJ1-5|NA
TGTGCCAGCAGCTCCGGGACAGGCAATCAGCCCCAGCATTTT
CASSSGTGNQPQHF
>TRBV15|NA|TRBJ2-7|NA
TGTGCCACCAGCAGAGACCATCGGAGCTCCTACGAGCAGTACTTC
CATSRDHRSSYEQYF
>TRBV5-4|TRBD1|TRBJ2-5|NA
TGTGCCAGCAGCATGGGACAGGGGCGAGAGACCCAGTACTTC
CASSMGQGRETQYF
>TRBV6-2/TRBV6-3|NA|TRBJ2-7|NA
TGTGCCAGCAGTAAGAGCTCCTACGAGCAGTACTTC
CASSKSSYEQYF
>TRBV6-2/TRBV6-3|NA|TRBJ1-2|NA
TGTGCCAGCAGTTACCCCCGGGGAGGTAACTATGGCTACACCTTC
CASSYPRGGNYGYTF
>TRBV27|NA|TRBJ1-3|NA
TGTGCCAGCAGTTTTTCCGGGGACTCTGGAAACACCATATATTTT
CASSFSGDSGNTIYF
>TRBV5-1|TRBD2|TRBJ2-1|NA
TGCGCCAGCAGCTTGGTAGCGGGAGATGAGCAGTTCTTC
CASSLVAGDEQFF
>TRBV6-2/TRBV6-3|NA|TRBJ1-1|once
TGTGCCAGCAGTTACAAAGGAGGGGACACTGAAGCTTTCTTT
CASSYKGGDTEAFF
>TRBV5-1|NA|TRBJ2-7|few
TGCGCCAGCAGCTTAGACAGGAGCGAAAGCGAGCAGTACTTC
CASSLDRSESEQYF
>TRBV4-3|TRBD2|TRBJ2-7|NA
TGCGCCAGCAGCCAAGATCGGGCTAGCGGAGACTACGAGCAGTACTTC
CASSQDRASGDYEQYF
>TRBV2|TRBD1|TRBJ2-3|NA
TGTGCCAGCAGACGGTCCGGGACAGGGGGTACAGATACGCAGTATTTT
CASRRSGTGGTDTQYF
>TRBV7-9|NA|TRBJ1-4|NA
TGTGCCAGCAGTCCCTCTTCTGAAAAACTGTTTTTT
CASSPSSEKLFF
>TRBV2|TRBD2|TRBJ2-1|NA
TGTGCCAGCACCCCGACTAGCGGGACCTCCTACAATGAGCAGTTCTTC
CASTPTSGTSYNEQFF
>TRBV19|NA|TRBJ2-1|NA
TGTGCGTCCGGTACGGGAGAGGTCTACAATGAGCAGTTCTTC
CASGTGEVYNEQFF
>TRBV25-1|NA|TRBJ1-2|NA
TGTGCCAGCAGTGACCCACAGGGCCGATTCGGCCCTAACTATGGCTACACCTTC
CASSDPQGRFGPNYGYTF
>TRBV7-8|NA|TRBJ1-5|NA
TGTGCCAGCAGCTTACAGGGAGGTCAGCCCCAGCATTTT
CASSLQGGQPQHF
>TRBV18|NA|TRBJ1-2|NA
TGTGCCAGCTCACCACCGAATGCCTATAGCTACACCTTC
CASSPPNAYSYTF
>TRBV14|NA|TRBJ1-1|once
TGTGCCAGCAGCCAAGCTATCAACACTGAAGCTTTCTTT
CASSQAINTEAFF
>TRBV24-1|TRBD1|TRBJ1-5|NA
TGTGCCACCAGTCCCGCAGGGGGAGGAGATCAGCCCCAGCATTTT
CATSPAGGGDQPQHF
>TRBV27|TRBD2|TRBJ2-4|NA
TGTGCCAGCAGTATAGGCCCGGGACTAGCTGGGGACATTCAGTACTTC
CASSIGPGLAGDIQYF
>TRBV7-9|TRBD1|TRBJ1-1|NA
TGTGCCAGCAGCTTCCGACTACAGGGGGTGGGTGAAGCTTTCTTT
CASSFRLQGVGEAFF
>TRBV28|NA|TRBJ1-6|NA
TGTGCCAGCAGTAACCCGGGGGGGGTAGGATCACCCCTCCACTTT
CASSNPGGVGSPLHF
>TRBV5-5|TRBD2|TRBJ2-4|NA
TGTGCCAGCAGCTTCCCAGCGGGGGGCAAAAACATTCAGTACTTC
CASSFPAGGKNIQYF
>TRBV29-1|TRBD1|TRBJ1-1|NA
TGCAGCGTCGACCCCGGGACAGCAAACACTGAAGCTTTCTTT
CSVDPGTANTEAFF
>TRBV6-2/TRBV6-3|NA|TRBJ2-2|NA
TGTGCCAGCAGTTATACAACTAGCACCGGGGAGCTGTTTTTT
CASSYTTSTGELFF
>TRBV6-6|NA|TRBJ1-2|NA
TGTGCCAGCAGTTACCCCCAGGGGCAGGGCTACACCTTC
CASSYPQGQGYTF
>TRBV5-4|TRBD2|TRBJ2-7|NA
TGTGCCAGCAGCCCCCCACGAGCGGGAGCCTCTAGTGACGAGCAGTACTTC
CASSPPRAGASSDEQYF
>TRBV15|TRBD1|TRBJ1-2|NA
TGTGCCACCAGCATCCAGGGGGCCTATGGCTACACCTTC
CATSIQGAYGYTF
>TRBV7-3|TRBD1|TRBJ1-1|NA
TGTGCCAGCAGCACCTTACAGGGGGTGAACACTGAAGCTTTCTTT
CASSTLQGVNTEAFF
>TRBV7-9|TRBD1|TRBJ2-3|NA
TGTGCCACGGACAGGAGGACAGATACGCAGTATTTT
CATDRRTDTQYF
>TRBV2|TRBD1|TRBJ1-1|NA
TGTGCCAGCAGCGCAGCCAGGGGGACTGAAGCTTTCTTT
CASSAARGTEAFF
>TRBV12-5|TRBD2|TRBJ2-3|few
TGTGCTAGTGGTTTGGCCGGGGGGGCCACAGATACGCAGTATTTT
CASGLAGGATDTQYF
>TRBV4-1|NA|TRBJ2-7|NA
TGCGCCAGCAGCCAAGATGATCAACCAGGCTACGAGCAGTACTTC
CASSQDDQPGYEQYF
>TRBV29-1|NA|TRBJ1-5|NA
TGCAGCGTTGGGGCACCCGATCAGCCCCAGCATTTT
CSVGAPDQPQHF
>TRBV7-2|NA|TRBJ1-1|NA
TGTGCCAGCACCCCGGGGGGGCCCTACACTGAAGCTTTCTTT
CASTPGGPYTEAFF
>TRBV7-9|NA|TRBJ1-2|NA
TGTGCCAGCAGCTTAGGGTTCGAGGACACCTTC
CASSLGFEDTF
>TRBV7-2|NA|TRBJ1-6|NA
TGTGCCAGCAGCTCTCAGACAGTCTCACCCCTCCACTTT
CASSSQTVSPLHF
>TRBV10-3|NA|TRBJ2-5|NA
TGTGCCATCGCTGGGGGGGCCCGACAAGAGACCCAGTACTTC
CAIAGGARQETQYF
>TRBV7-2|NA|TRBJ2-5|NA
TGTGCCAGCAGCTCGACAGGTTTCCAAGAGACCCAGTACTTC
CASSSTGFQETQYF
>TRBV6-5|NA|TRBJ1-6|NA
TGTGCCAGCTCCAGACAGGACTATAATTCACCCCTCCACTTT
CASSRQDYNSPLHF
>TRBV30|NA|TRBJ1-1|NA
TGTGCCTCCTCACAGGGATGGAACACTGAAGCTTTCTTT
CASSQGWNTEAFF
>TRBV9|TRBD2|TRBJ2-5|NA
TGTGCCAGCAGCGTAGGTGGCGGGGGGACCGGGGAGACCCAGTACTTC
CASSVGGGGTGETQYF
>TRBV5-1|NA|TRBJ1-2|NA
TGCGCCAGCAGCATCGACCCCCGGGGAGCTAACTATGGCTACACCTTC
CASSIDPRGANYGYTF
>TRBV19|NA|TRBJ2-1|NA
TGTGCCAGTAGTATCGGTACTAGGGACAATGAGCAGTTCTTC
CASSIGTRDNEQFF
>TRBV6-5|NA|TRBJ2-7|NA
TGTGCCAGCAGGGAGGTTGGCGCCTACGAGCAGTACTTC
CASREVGAYEQYF
>TRBV3-1/TRBV3-2|NA|TRBJ2-2|NA
TGTGCCAGCAGCCAAGAAGGGATAGGGGCTAGCGACACCGGGGAGCTGTTTTTT
CASSQEGIGASDTGELFF
>TRBV6-5|NA|TRBJ2-3|NA
TGTGCCAGCAGGGCGGGGACAGTTACAGATACGCAGTATTTT
CASRAGTVTDTQYF
>TRBV7-9|NA|TRBJ1-1|NA
TGTGCCAGCAGCCTCCAGACAGGCCCCAACACTGAAGCTTTCTTT
CASSLQTGPNTEAFF
>TRBV11-2|TRBD1|TRBJ1-6|few
TGTGCCAGCAGCCCGCCCACAGGGGGCCATAATTCACCCCTCCACTTT
CASSPPTGGHNSPLHF
>TRBV27|NA|TRBJ2-5|NA
TGTGCCAGCAGTCCAACGACAGTCCAAGAGACCCAGTACTTC
CASSPTTVQETQYF
>TRBV9|NA|TRBJ2-1|NA
TGTGCCAGCAGCGTAACAGGGACTAACAATGAGCAGTTCTTC
CASSVTGTNNEQFF
>TRBV24-1|NA|TRBJ1-2|NA
TGTGCCACCAGTGATCCCTCGACAGAGGGGGAAATAAACGGCTACACCTTC
CATSDPSTEGEINGYTF
>TRBV18|NA|TRBJ2-3|NA
TGTGCCAGCTCACCAAGACAGTCCACAGATACGCAGTATTTT
CASSPRQSTDTQYF